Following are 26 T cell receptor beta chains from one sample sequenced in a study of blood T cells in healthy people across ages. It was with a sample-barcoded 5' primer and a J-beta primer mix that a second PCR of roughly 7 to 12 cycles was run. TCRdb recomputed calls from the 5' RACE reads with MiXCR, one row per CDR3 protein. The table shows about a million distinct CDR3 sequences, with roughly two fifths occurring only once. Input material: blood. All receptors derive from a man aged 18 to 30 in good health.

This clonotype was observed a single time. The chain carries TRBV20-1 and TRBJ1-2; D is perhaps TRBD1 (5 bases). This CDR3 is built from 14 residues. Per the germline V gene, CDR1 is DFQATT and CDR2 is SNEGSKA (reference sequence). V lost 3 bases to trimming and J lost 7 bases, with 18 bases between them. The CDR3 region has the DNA TGCAGTGCTAGCATAACGGGGGGGTGGTCTGGCTACACCTTC. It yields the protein CSASITGGWSGYTF.

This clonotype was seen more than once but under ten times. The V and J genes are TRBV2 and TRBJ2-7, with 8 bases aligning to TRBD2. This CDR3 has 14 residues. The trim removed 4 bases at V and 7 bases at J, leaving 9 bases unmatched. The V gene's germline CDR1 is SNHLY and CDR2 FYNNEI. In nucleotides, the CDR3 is TGTGCCAGCAGTGGCTTAGCGGGGAGGAATGAGCAGTACTTC. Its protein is CASSGLAGRNEQYF.

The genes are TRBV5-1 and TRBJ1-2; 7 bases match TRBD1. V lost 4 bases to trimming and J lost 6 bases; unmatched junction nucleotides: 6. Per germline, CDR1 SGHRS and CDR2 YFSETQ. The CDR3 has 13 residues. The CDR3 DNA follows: TGCGCCAGCAGCGTATCGACAGGGAATGGCTACACCTTC. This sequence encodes CASSVSTGNGYTF.

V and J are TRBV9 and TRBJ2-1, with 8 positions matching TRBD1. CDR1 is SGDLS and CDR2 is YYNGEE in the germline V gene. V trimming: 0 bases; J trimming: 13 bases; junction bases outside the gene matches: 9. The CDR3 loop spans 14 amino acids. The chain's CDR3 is CASSVEQGEETQFF. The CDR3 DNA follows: TGTGCCAGCAGCGTAGAACAGGGGGAAGAGACCCAGTTCTTC.

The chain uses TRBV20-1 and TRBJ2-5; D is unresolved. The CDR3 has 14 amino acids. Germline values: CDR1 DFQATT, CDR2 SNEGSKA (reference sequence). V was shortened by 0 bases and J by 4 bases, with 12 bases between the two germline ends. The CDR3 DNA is TGCAGTGCTAGAGACTCCGGGCAGGTAGAGACCCAGTACTTC. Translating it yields CSARDSGQVETQYF.

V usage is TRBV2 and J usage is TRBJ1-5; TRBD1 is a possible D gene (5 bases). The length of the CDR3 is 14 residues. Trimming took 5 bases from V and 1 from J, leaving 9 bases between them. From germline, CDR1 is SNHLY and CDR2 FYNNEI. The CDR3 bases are TGTGCCAGCAGTATGAGACAGAGCAATCAGCCCCAGCATTTT. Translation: CASSMRQSNQPQHF.

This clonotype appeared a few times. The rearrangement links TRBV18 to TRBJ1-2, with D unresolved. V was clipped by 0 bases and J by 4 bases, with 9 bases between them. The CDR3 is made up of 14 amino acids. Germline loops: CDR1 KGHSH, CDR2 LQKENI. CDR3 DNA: TGTGCCAGCTCACCACCGGAACGGTCCTATGGCTACACCTTC. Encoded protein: CASSPPERSYGYTF.

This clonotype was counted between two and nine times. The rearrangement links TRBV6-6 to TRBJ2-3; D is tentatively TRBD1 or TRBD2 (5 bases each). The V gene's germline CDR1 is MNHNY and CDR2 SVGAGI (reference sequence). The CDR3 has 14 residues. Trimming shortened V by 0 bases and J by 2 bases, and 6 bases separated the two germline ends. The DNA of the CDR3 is TGTGCCAGCAGTTACTCGGGGACCACAGATACGCAGTATTTT. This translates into CASSYSGTTDTQYF.

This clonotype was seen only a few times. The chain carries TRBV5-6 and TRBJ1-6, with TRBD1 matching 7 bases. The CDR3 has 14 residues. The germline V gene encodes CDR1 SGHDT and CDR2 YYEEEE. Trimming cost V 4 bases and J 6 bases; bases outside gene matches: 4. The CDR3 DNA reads TGTGCCAGCAGCCCCAGGGGGACTAATTCACCCCTCCACTTT. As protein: CASSPRGTNSPLHF.

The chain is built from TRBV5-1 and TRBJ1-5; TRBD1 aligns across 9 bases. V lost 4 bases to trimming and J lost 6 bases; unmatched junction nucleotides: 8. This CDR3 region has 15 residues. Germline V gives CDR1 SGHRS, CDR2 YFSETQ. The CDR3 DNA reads TGCGCCAGCAGCCGGACAGGGGATAGGGGTCAGCCCCAGCATTTT. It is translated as CASSRTGDRGQPQHF.

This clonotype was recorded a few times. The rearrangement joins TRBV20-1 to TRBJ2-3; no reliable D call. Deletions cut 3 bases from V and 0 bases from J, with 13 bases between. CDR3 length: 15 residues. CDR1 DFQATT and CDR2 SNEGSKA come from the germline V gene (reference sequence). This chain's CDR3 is CSARPDIPSTDTQYF. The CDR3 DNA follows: TGCAGTGCTAGGCCCGATATCCCTAGCACAGATACGCAGTATTTT.

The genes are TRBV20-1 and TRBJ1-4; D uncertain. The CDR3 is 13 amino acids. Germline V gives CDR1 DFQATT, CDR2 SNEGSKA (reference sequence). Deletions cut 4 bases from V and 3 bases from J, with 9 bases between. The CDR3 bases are TGCAGTGCTACGGACGGATCTAATGAAAAACTGTTTTTT. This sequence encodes CSATDGSNEKLFF.

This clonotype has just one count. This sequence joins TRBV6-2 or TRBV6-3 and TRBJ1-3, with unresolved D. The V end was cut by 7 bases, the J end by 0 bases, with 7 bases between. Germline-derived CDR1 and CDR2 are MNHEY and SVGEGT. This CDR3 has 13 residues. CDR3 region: CASIDNSGNTIYF. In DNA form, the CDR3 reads TGTGCCAGCATTGACAACTCTGGAAACACCATATATTTT.

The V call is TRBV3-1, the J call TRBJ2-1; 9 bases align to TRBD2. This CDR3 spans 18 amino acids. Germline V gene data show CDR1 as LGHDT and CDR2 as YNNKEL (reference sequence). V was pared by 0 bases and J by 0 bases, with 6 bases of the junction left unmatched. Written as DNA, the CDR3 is TGTGCCAGCAGCCAAGACGGACTAGCGTTGAGCTCCTACAATGAGCAGTTCTTC. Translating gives CASSQDGLALSSYNEQFF.

The CDR3 here is CSAVPQDIGEKLFF. The CDR3, as DNA: TGCAGTGCTGTCCCCCAAGACATCGGAGAAAAACTGTTTTTT. The chain recombines TRBV20-1 with TRBJ1-4; D ambiguous. The germline gives CDR1 DFQATT, CDR2 SNEGSKA (reference sequence). The CDR3 has 14 amino acids. Trimming took off 5 bases at V and 8 bases at J, with 18 bases between the two ends.

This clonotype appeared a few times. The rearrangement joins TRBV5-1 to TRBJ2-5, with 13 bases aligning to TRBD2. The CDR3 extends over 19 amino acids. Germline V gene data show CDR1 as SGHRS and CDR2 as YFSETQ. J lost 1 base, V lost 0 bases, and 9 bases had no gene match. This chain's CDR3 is CASSLGAGLAGIFQETQYF. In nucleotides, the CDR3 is TGCGCCAGCAGCTTGGGTGCGGGACTAGCGGGGATCTTCCAAGAGACCCAGTACTTC.

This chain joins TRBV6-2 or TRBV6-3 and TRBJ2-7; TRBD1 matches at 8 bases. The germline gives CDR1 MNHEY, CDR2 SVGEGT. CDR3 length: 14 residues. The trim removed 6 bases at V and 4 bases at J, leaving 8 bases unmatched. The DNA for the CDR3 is TGTGCCAGCAGCTCAATGACAGGGGATTACGAGCAGTACTTC. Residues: CASSSMTGDYEQYF.

CDR3 in DNA: TGTGCCAGCAGCTTAGCAAGGGGACAGGTACCCTACGAGCAGTACTTC. The encoded protein is CASSLARGQVPYEQYF. V usage is TRBV7-2 and J usage is TRBJ2-7, with 8 bases lining up with TRBD1. Germline CDR1 and CDR2: SGHTA and FQGNSA. V lost 0 bases to trimming and J lost 2 bases; unmatched junction nucleotides: 6. There are 16 residues in the CDR3.

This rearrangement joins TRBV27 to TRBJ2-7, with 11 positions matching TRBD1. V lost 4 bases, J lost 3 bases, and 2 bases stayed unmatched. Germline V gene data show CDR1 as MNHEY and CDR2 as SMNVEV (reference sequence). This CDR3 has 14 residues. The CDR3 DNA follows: TGTGCCAGCAGTTGGGGGACAGGGGGCTACGAGCAGTACTTC. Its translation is CASSWGTGGYEQYF.

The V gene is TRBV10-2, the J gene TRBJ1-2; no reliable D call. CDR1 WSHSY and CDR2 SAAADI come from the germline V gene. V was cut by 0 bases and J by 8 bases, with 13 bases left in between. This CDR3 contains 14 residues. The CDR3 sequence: CASSESYGVGGYTF. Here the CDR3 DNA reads TGCGCCAGCAGTGAGTCGTACGGGGTAGGAGGCTACACCTTC.

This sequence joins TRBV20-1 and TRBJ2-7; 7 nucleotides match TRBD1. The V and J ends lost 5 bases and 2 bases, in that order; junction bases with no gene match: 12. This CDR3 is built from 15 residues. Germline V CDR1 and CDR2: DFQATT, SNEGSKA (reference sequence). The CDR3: CSAATVGQQPYEQYF. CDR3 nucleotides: TGCAGTGCTGCGACCGTGGGACAGCAACCCTACGAGCAGTACTTC.

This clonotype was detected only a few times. The CDR3 DNA sequence: TGCAGTGCTAGACCCCGGGACAGGGGCTACAATGAGCAGTTCTTC. It specifies CSARPRDRGYNEQFF. This chain uses TRBV20-1 with TRBJ2-1; 10 bases are shared with TRBD1. This CDR3 has 15 amino acids. Trimming cost V 2 bases and J 3 bases; bases outside gene matches: 4. CDR1 and CDR2 from the germline V gene are DFQATT and SNEGSKA (reference sequence).

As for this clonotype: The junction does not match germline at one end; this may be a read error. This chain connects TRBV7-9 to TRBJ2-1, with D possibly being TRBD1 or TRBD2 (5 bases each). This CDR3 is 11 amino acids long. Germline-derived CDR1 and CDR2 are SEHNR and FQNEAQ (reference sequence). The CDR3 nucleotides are TGTACCAGCAGCTTAGGGGACGAACAGTTCTTC. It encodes CTSSLGDEQFF.

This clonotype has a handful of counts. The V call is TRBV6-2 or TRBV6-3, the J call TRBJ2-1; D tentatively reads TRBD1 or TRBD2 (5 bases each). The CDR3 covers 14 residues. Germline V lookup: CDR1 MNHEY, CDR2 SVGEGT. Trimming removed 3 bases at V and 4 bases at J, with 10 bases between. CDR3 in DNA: TGTGCCAGCAGTTATGGCAGGGAGTACAATGAGCAGTTCTTC. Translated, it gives CASSYGREYNEQFF.

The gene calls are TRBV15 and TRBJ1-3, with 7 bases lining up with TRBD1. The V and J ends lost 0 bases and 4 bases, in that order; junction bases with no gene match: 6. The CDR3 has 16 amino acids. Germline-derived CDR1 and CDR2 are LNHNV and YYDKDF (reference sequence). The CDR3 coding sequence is TGTGCCACCAGCAGAGATACGACAGGGCCCGGAAACACCATATATTTT. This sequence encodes CATSRDTTGPGNTIYF.

CDR3 in DNA: TGTGCTAGTGGTTTGGACCCAGCCGCAGATACGCAGTATTTT. Its translation is CASGLDPAADTQYF. This chain uses TRBV12-5 with TRBJ2-3; no firm D call. This CDR3 is 14 amino acids long. The germline V gene has CDR1 LGHNT and CDR2 FRNRAP. V was clipped by 1 base and J by 4 bases, with 9 bases between them.